This T cell receptor beta chain is drawn from a study of T-cell reconstitution after alpha-beta-depleted transplantation in children. This sample's TCRbeta library carried unique molecular identifier barcodes. Each CDR3 protein gets one entry after TCRdb re-called the PCR reads with MiXCR. The sample holds roughly 500,000 distinct CDR3 sequences, 15% to 20% seen once. This CDR3 contains 13 residues. The ends were cut back, 6 bases at V and 2 bases at J, with 10 bases in the middle. CDR1 and CDR2 (germline): SGHRS, YFSETQ. The table lists this clonotype with a few counts. The starting material was PBMCs from the stem cell graft donor, obtained from the stem cell graft. This receptor was taken from a human donor who donated a stem cell graft to a child with acute lymphoblastic leukemia. The V call is TRBV5-1, the J call TRBJ2-3; TRBD1 is a possible D gene (6 bases). DNA for the CDR3: TGCGCCAGCACCAGGGGCTCCACAGATACGCAGTATTTT. As protein: CASTRGSTDTQYF. The full variable domain, its missing parts supplied by reference TRBV5-1 and TRBJ2-3, is KAGVTQTPRYLIKTRGQQVTLSCSPISGHRSVSWYQQTPGQGLQFLFEYFSETQRNKGNFPGRFSGRQFSNSRSEMNVSTLELGDSALYLCASTRGSTDTQYFGPGTRLTVL.